A selection of T cell receptor beta chains follows, all from one sample in a study of cytomegalovirus exposure and HLA in healthy donors. TCRdb's copy holds only in-frame clones and misses some; the assay was immunoSEQ multiplex PCR. The sample has about 130,000 clones; 66% are singletons. Sequences were obtained from PBMCs. All receptors derive from a human donor in good health. CDR3s leave out the opening cysteine and the closing phenylalanine or tryptophan. A D gene is named only where the DNA matches it firmly. Clone size appears in some rows only: once, few, many, or a class for an expanded clone.

J | size | D | V | CDR3
TRBJ2-7 | . | TRBD1 | TRBV15 | ATSRGRGQGFYEQY
TRBJ1-2 | . | . | TRBV19 | ASSIGVIGNYGYT
TRBJ2-1 | . | . | TRBV13 | ASGTASSYNEQF
. | . | TRBD1 | TRBV5-6 | ASSSGHGQGRSYEQY
TRBJ2-7 | . | . | TRBV18 | ASSAERDRLHYEQY
TRBJ2-1 | . | TRBD1 | TRBV29-1 | SATSRQGTYNEQF
TRBJ1-3 | . | . | TRBV6-1 | ASSEGDSRNTIY
TRBJ2-1 | . | . | TRBV18 | ASSPVSSRTTEQF
TRBJ2-1 | . | TRBD2 | TRBV7-6 | ASSLHPSGTSGYNEQF
TRBJ2-7 | . | . | TRBV6-1 | ASRPRRYGTYEQY
TRBJ2-7 | . | . | TRBV6-1 | ASSLLTYEQY
TRBJ2-1 | . | TRBD1 | TRBV7-2 | ASSSQGATSNEQF
TRBJ2-3 | . | TRBD1 | TRBV18 | ASSPQGASADTQY
TRBJ1-5 | few | . | TRBV18 | ASSSEQDQPQH
TRBJ2-2 | once | TRBD2 | TRBV13 | ASSLTPSGVNTGELF
TRBJ2-2 | few | . | TRBV12-5 | ASGLVPSGGAGELF
TRBJ2-3 | . | TRBD2 | TRBV7-9 | ASSLTREGWDTQY
TRBJ2-7 | . | TRBD2 | TRBV11-2 | ASTLQAGGPYEQY
TRBJ2-3 | . | . | TRBV6-6 | ASSHGHTDTQY
TRBJ2-2 | . | . | TRBV7-9 | ASSGGRGGTGELF
TRBJ2-1 | . | TRBD2 | TRBV6-6 | ASSQLAGMNNEQF
TRBJ2-2 | . | TRBD2 | TRBV14 | ASSPRLAGGSGELF
TRBJ2-7 | . | TRBD1 | TRBV7-6 | ASSAPGQGVYEQY
TRBJ2-7 | few | TRBD2 | TRBV29-1 | SVELAGGNEQY
TRBJ2-7 | . | TRBD2 | TRBV7-2 | ASSLGTSGRAYEQY
TRBJ2-7 | . | TRBD2 | TRBV10-3 | AMSGGYEQY
TRBJ1-1 | . | . | TRBV28 | ASWVRGQEAF
TRBJ2-1 | few | TRBD2 | TRBV5-1 | ASRSSNTLAGGSNEQF